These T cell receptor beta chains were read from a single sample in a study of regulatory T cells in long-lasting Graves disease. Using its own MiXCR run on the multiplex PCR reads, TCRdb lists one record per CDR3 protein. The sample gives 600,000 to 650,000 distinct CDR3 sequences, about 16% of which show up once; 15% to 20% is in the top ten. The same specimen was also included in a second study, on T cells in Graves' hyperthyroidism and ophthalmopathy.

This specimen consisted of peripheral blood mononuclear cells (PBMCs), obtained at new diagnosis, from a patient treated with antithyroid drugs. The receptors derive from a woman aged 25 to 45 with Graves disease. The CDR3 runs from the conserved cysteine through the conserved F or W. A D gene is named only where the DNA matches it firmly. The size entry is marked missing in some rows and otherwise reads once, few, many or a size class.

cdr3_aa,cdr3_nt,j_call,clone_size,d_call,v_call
CASSQWATVLNTEAFF,TGTGCCAGCAGTCAGTGGGCCACCGTTTTGAACACTGAAGCTTTCTTT,TRBJ1-1,many,NA,TRBV27
CASSLVGAGDDEQYF,TGTGCCAGCAGCTTAGTTGGGGCGGGAGATGACGAGCAGTACTTC,TRBJ2-7,NA,TRBD2,TRBV11-1
CASSGAGYSTDTQYF,TGTGCCAGCAGCGGAGCGGGATATAGCACAGATACGCAGTATTTT,TRBJ2-3,few,TRBD2,TRBV9
CASRQESSYNSPLHF,TGTGCCAGCAGACAGGAGAGCTCCTATAATTCACCCCTCCACTTT,TRBJ1-6,few,NA,TRBV11-2
CASSLYRGGYTF,TGTGCCAGCAGTTTATACAGGGGTGGCTACACCTTC,TRBJ1-2,many,TRBD1,TRBV6-2/TRBV6-3
CAWSGGTSGRVNEQFF,TGTGCCTGGAGTGGGGGGACTAGCGGGAGAGTCAATGAGCAGTTCTTC,TRBJ2-1,NA,TRBD2,TRBV30
CASRPDSSYEQYF,TGTGCCAGCAGACCAGACAGTTCCTACGAGCAGTACTTC,TRBJ2-7,NA,NA,TRBV7-3
CASSLNHEQFF,TGTGCCAGCAGTTTAAACCATGAGCAGTTCTTC,TRBJ2-1,few,NA,TRBV12-3/TRBV12-4
CASSFGLAGIYEQYF,TGTGCCAGCAGCTTTGGACTAGCGGGAATCTACGAGCAGTACTTC,TRBJ2-7,many,TRBD2,TRBV7-2
CSARGGGRRGGTDTQYF,TGCAGCGCCCGAGGGGGTGGGAGGCGGGGGGGCACAGATACGCAGTATTTT,TRBJ2-3,few,TRBD2,TRBV29-1
CASSSPPGVWNTGELFF,TGCGCCAGCAGCTCTCCTCCGGGGGTTTGGAACACCGGGGAGCTGTTTTTT,TRBJ2-2,few,NA,TRBV5-1
CASSQQRGSEQYF,TGTGCCAGCAGCCAACAGAGGGGGAGCGAGCAGTACTTC,TRBJ2-7,NA,NA,TRBV3-1
CASSWDRAIYTF,TGTGCCAGCAGTTGGGACAGGGCGATCTACACCTTC,TRBJ1-2,many,TRBD1,TRBV6-5
CASSLKGSPYEQYF,TGTGCCAGCAGCTTGAAGGGCAGTCCCTACGAGCAGTACTTC,TRBJ2-7,many,NA,TRBV5-1
CASSRHRGGGYTF,TGTGCCAGCAGCCGACACAGGGGAGGTGGCTACACCTTC,TRBJ1-2,few,TRBD1,TRBV14
CASDRKALTGELFF,TGTGCCAGCGACAGAAAAGCCCTCACCGGGGAGCTGTTTTTT,TRBJ2-2,many,NA,TRBV2
CASSLAGGGGYEQYF,TGTGCTAGCAGCTTAGCTGGGGGCGGGGGCTACGAGCAGTACTTC,TRBJ2-7,NA,NA,TRBV7-7
CASSSGVPSGEQFF,TGCGCCAGCAGCTCGGGGGTCCCATCGGGGGAGCAGTTCTTC,TRBJ2-1,NA,NA,TRBV5-1
CAWRFSGANVLTF,TGTGCCTGGCGATTCTCTGGGGCCAACGTCCTGACTTTC,TRBJ2-6,NA,NA,TRBV30
CASRPPTGSGSIPDTQYF,TGTGCCAGCAGACCCCCCACGGGTAGCGGGAGTATCCCAGATACGCAGTATTTT,TRBJ2-3,many,TRBD2,TRBV28
CSANRDRAGNTIYF,TGCAGTGCTAACCGGGACAGGGCAGGAAACACCATATATTTT,TRBJ1-3,NA,TRBD1,TRBV20-1
CASSVGQSSNQPQHF,TGTGCCAGCAGCGTAGGGCAGTCTAGCAATCAGCCCCAGCATTTT,TRBJ1-5,many,NA,TRBV9
CSAINWGAIVKTQYF,TGCAGTGCTATAAACTGGGGGGCAATAGTAAAGACCCAGTACTTC,TRBJ2-5,NA,NA,TRBV20-1
CASSLVGKDTQYF,TGTGCCAGCAGCTTAGTAGGGAAGGATACGCAGTATTTT,TRBJ2-3,NA,NA,TRBV7-3
CASSFGLGNTIYF,TGTGCCAGCAGTTTTGGGCTTGGAAACACCATATATTTT,TRBJ1-3,many,NA,TRBV27
CASSAPTPGMWAKNIQYF,TGTGCCAGCAGTGCACCAACCCCGGGGATGTGGGCCAAAAACATTCAGTACTTC,TRBJ2-4,NA,NA,TRBV6-1
CASSIEVGRETQYF,TGTGCCAGTAGTATAGAAGTGGGGAGGGAGACCCAGTACTTC,TRBJ2-5,NA,NA,TRBV19
CASSYRLAGGYNEQFF,TGTGCCAGCAGTTATCGACTAGCGGGAGGGTACAATGAGCAGTTCTTC,TRBJ2-1,NA,TRBD2,TRBV27
CASRSLDGEKLFF,TGTGCCAGTAGGAGCCTCGACGGGGAAAAACTGTTTTTT,TRBJ1-4,few,NA,TRBV19
CATSSGVSTDTQYF,TGTGCCACCAGCAGCGGGGTTAGCACAGATACGCAGTATTTT,TRBJ2-3,NA,NA,TRBV15
CASSSGRTTDTQYF,TGTGCCAGCAGCTCAGGCCGCACCACAGATACGCAGTATTTT,TRBJ2-3,many,NA,TRBV12-3/TRBV12-4
CASSALTSLVETQYF,TGTGCCAGCAGTGCCCTGACTAGTTTGGTGGAGACCCAGTACTTC,TRBJ2-5,NA,NA,TRBV6-1
CASSLVAHPTVGDTQYF,TGCGCCAGCAGCTTGGTGGCGCATCCCACCGTTGGTGATACGCAGTATTTT,TRBJ2-3,few,NA,TRBV5-1
CASGGGNTDTQYF,TGTGCCAGCGGGGGGGGAAACACAGATACGCAGTATTTT,TRBJ2-3,many,TRBD2,TRBV28
CASKAVRENIQYF,TGTGCCAGCAAAGCGGTTCGGGAGAACATTCAGTACTTC,TRBJ2-4,few,NA,TRBV6-1
CATGGSRNTEAFF,TGTGCCACGGGGGGGTCGCGGAACACTGAAGCTTTCTTT,TRBJ1-1,many,NA,TRBV6-1
CASSLEGIPANSPLHF,TGCGCCAGCAGCTTGGAAGGGATTCCGGCTAATTCACCCCTCCACTTT,TRBJ1-6,many,NA,TRBV5-1
CASSSWRERKRAKNIQYF,TGTGCCAGCAGTTCCTGGCGGGAGCGGAAGAGAGCCAAAAACATTCAGTACTTC,TRBJ2-4,NA,TRBD2,TRBV28
CASSSPRGHGYTF,TGTGCCAGCAGTTCCCCCAGGGGTCATGGCTACACCTTC,TRBJ1-2,NA,NA,TRBV27
CASSSQGRGANTEAFF,TGTGCCAGCAGCTCCCAGGGCAGGGGAGCAAACACTGAAGCTTTCTTT,TRBJ1-1,many,NA,TRBV7-3
CSAPSRGKGFNEQFF,TGCAGTGCCCCTAGCAGGGGTAAGGGATTTAATGAGCAGTTCTTC,TRBJ2-1,NA,NA,TRBV20-1
CASSEGVAETHVF,TGTGCCAGCAGTGAAGGAGTAGCGGAGACCCATGTATTC,TRBJ2-7,many,NA,TRBV2
CASSEWDTEQYF,TGTGCCAGCAGTGAGTGGGACACGGAGCAGTACTTC,TRBJ2-7,many,NA,TRBV2
CASSLFPTGEAFF,TGTGCCAGCAGCCTCTTCCCGACAGGGGAAGCTTTCTTT,TRBJ1-1,NA,TRBD1,TRBV7-9
CASGGGIRELYGYTF,TGCGCCAGCGGAGGGGGGATCCGGGAGCTCTATGGCTACACCTTC,TRBJ1-2,NA,NA,TRBV5-1
CASRDRESSGELFF,TGTGCCAGCAGGGACAGGGAGTCGTCCGGGGAGCTGTTTTTT,TRBJ2-2,many,TRBD1,TRBV6-1